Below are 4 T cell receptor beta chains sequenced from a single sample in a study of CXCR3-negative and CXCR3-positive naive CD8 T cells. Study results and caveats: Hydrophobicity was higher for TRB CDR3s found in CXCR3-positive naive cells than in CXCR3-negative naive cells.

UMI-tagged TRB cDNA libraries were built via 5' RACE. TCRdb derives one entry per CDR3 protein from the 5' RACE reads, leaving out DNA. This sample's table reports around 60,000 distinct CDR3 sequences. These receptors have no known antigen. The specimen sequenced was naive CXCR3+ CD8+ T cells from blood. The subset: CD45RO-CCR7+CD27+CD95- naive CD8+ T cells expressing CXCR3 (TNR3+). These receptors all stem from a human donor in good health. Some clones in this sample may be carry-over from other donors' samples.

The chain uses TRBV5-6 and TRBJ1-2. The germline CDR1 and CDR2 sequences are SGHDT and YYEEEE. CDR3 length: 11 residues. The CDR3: CASSLGFGYTF.

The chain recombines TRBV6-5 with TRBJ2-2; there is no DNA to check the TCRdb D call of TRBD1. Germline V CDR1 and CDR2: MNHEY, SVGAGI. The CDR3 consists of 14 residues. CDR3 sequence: CASRKYSGPGELFF.

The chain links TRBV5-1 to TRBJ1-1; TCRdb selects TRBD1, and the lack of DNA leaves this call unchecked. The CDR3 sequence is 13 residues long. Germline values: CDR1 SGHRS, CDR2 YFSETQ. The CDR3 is CASSGGLNTEAFF.

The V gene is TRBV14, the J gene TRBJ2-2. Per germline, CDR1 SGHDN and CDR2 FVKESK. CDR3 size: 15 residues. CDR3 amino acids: CASRATLFNTGELFF.